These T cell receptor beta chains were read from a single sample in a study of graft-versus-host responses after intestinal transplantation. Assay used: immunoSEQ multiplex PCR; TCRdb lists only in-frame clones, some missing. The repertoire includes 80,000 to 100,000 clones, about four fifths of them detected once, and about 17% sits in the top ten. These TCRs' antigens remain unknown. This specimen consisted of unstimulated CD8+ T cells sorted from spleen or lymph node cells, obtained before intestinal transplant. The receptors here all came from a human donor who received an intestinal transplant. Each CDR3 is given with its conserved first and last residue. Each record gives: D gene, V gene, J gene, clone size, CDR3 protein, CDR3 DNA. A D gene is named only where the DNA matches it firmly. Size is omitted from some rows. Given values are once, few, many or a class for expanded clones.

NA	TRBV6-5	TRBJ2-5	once	CASSYASEETQYF	TGTGCCAGCAGTTATGCTAGCGAAGAGACCCAGTACTTC
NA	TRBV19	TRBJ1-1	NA	CASSLHPLGGTEAFF	TGTGCCAGTAGTCTTCATCCCCTGGGGGGGACTGAAGCTTTCTTT
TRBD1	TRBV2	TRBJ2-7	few	CASRPGQGQYEQYF	TGTGCCAGCAGGCCGGGACAGGGACAATACGAGCAGTACTTC
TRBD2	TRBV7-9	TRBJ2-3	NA	CASSLPPGLAGVGTDTQYF	TGTGCCAGCAGCTTACCCCCGGGACTAGCGGGAGTTGGGACAGATACGCAGTATTTT
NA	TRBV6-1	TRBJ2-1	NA	CASSGESVGEQFF	TGTGCCAGCAGTGGGGAGAGCGTCGGTGAGCAGTTCTTC
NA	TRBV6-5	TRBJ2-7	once	CASSYGRLYEQYF	TGTGCCAGCAGTTATGGCAGGCTCTACGAGCAGTACTTC
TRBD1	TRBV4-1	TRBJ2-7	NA	CASSQGQGPSYEQYF	TGCGCCAGCTCACAGGGACAGGGTCCCTCTTACGAGCAGTACTTC
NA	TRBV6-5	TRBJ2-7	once	CASSWGGSYEQYF	TGTGCCAGCAGTTGGGGCGGCTCCTACGAGCAGTACTTC
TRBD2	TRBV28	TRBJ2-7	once	CASSFPSGRADEQYF	TGTGCCAGCAGTTTTCCTAGCGGGAGGGCCGACGAGCAGTACTTC
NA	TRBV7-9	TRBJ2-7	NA	CASSLWGRGSYEQYF	TGTGCCAGCAGCTTATGGGGTCGGGGATCTTACGAGCAGTACTTC
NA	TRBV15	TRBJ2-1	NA	CATSRDGSTEQFF	TGTGCCACCAGCAGAGATGGTTCAACTGAGCAGTTCTTC
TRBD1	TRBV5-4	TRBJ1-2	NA	CASSQQGGYGYTF	TGTGCCAGCAGCCAACAGGGGGGCTATGGCTACACCTTC
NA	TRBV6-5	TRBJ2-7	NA	CASSWTVSYEQYF	TGTGCCAGCAGCTGGACTGTATCCTACGAGCAGTACTTC
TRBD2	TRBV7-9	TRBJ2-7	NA	CASSLRGGRDEQYF	TGTGCCAGCAGCTTGCGCGGGGGGAGAGACGAGCAGTACTTC
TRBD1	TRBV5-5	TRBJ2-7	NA	CASSLVTGLRYEQYF	TGTGCCAGCAGCTTGGTGACAGGGTTGCGCTACGAGCAGTACTTC
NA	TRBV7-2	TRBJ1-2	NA	CASSRGREGYGYTF	TGTGCCAGCAGCCGCGGGAGGGAAGGCTATGGCTACACCTTC
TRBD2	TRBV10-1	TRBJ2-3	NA	CASSESIAGGTDTQYF	TGCGCCAGCAGTGAGTCGATAGCGGGAGGGACAGATACGCAGTATTTT
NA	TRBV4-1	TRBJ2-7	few	CASSQEGAYEQYF	TGCGCCAGCAGCCAAGAGGGAGCGTACGAGCAGTACTTC
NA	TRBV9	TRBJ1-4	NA	CASRGREGEKLFF	TGTGCCAGCAGAGGCAGGGAAGGAGAAAAACTGTTTTTT
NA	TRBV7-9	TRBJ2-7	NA	CASSFFPMEFYEQYF	TGTGCCAGCAGCTTTTTCCCAATGGAGTTCTACGAGCAGTACTTC
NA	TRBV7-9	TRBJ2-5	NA	CASSLPKYSQATRGETQYF	TGTGCCAGCAGCCTACCGAAATACTCACAGGCTACCCGGGGAGAGACCCAGTACTTC
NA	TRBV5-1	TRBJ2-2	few	CASSLEGLGTGELFF	TGCGCCAGCAGCTTGGAGGGGTTGGGCACCGGGGAGCTGTTTTTT
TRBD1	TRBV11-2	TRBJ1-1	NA	CASSFGTGKGNTEAFF	TGTGCCAGCAGCTTTGGGACAGGGAAAGGGAACACTGAAGCTTTCTTT
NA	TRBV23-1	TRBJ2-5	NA	CASSPQGQETQYF	TGCGCCAGCAGTCCACAGGGTCAGGAGACCCAGTACTTC
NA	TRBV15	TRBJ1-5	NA	CATSPRGSSNQPQHF	TGTGCCACCAGCCCACGGGGTTCTAGCAATCAGCCCCAGCATTTT
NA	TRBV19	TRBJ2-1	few	CASTIDGSSGNEQFF	TGTGCCAGTACCATAGACGGTAGTTCGGGCAATGAGCAGTTCTTC
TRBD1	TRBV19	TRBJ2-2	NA	CASLSGGISNTGELFF	TGTGCCAGTTTATCAGGGGGCATATCGAACACCGGGGAGCTGTTTTTT
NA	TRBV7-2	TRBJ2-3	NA	CASSLEGSTDTQYF	TGTGCCAGCAGCTTAGAGGGGAGCACAGATACGCAGTATTTT
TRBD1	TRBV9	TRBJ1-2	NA	CASSVEGEPGQGAYGYTF	TGTGCCAGCAGCGTAGAGGGAGAGCCGGGACAGGGTGCGTATGGCTACACCTTC
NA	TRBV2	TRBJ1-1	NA	CASSERGLEAFF	TGTGCCAGCAGTGAGAGAGGCCTTGAAGCTTTCTTT
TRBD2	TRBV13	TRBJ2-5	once	CASSEGLVETQYF	TGTGCCAGCAGCGAAGGACTAGTCGAGACCCAGTACTTC
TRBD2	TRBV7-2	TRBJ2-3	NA	CASSLGGGSGDTQYF	TGTGCCAGCAGCTTAGGGGGCGGGAGTGGGGATACGCAGTATTTT
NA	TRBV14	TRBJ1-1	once	CASSQDSDTEAFF	TGTGCCAGCAGCCAAGATTCGGACACTGAAGCTTTCTTT
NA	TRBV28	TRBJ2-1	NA	CASSLSQGLVNEQFF	TGTGCCAGCAGTTTAAGCCAGGGTCTAGTCAATGAGCAGTTCTTC
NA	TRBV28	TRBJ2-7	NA	CASRRDRRVAYEQYF	TGTGCCAGCAGGCGGGACAGAAGGGTGGCTTACGAGCAGTACTTC
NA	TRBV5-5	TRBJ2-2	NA	CASSLGVSLAGTGELFF	TGTGCCAGCAGCTTAGGAGTGTCGTTAGCAGGGACCGGGGAGCTGTTTTTT
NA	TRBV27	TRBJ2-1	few	CASSRSISFYNEQFF	TGTGCCAGCAGTAGGTCTATCTCCTTTTACAATGAGCAGTTCTTC
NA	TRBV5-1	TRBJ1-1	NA	CASSSLQENTEAFF	TGCGCCAGCAGCTCCCTCCAGGAGAACACTGAAGCTTTCTTT
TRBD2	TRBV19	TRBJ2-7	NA	CASSPLAGGSYEQYF	TGTGCCAGTAGTCCCTTAGCGGGAGGGTCCTACGAGCAGTACTTC
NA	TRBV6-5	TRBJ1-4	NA	CASSYDQNEKLFF	TGTGCCAGCAGTTACGATCAGAATGAAAAACTGTTTTTT
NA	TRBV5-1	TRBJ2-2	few	CASSLSWGPGELFF	TGCGCCAGCAGCTTGTCTTGGGGGCCCGGGGAGCTGTTTTTT
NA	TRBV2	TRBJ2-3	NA	CASSEARSTDTQYF	TGTGCCAGCAGTGAAGCACGTAGCACAGATACGCAGTATTTT
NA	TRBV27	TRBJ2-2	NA	CASSLSAGASNTGELFF	TGTGCCAGCAGTTTATCGGCGGGGGCGTCGAACACCGGGGAGCTGTTTTTT
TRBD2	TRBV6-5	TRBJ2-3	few	CASSYLAGATDTQYF	TGTGCCAGCAGTTACTTAGCGGGGGCCACAGATACGCAGTATTTT
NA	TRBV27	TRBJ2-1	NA	CASSFDGAYNEQFF	TGTGCCAGCAGCTTTGACGGAGCCTACAATGAGCAGTTCTTC
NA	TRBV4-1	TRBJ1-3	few	CASSQFRVSGNTIYF	TGCGCCAGCAGCCAATTCCGGGTCTCTGGAAACACCATATATTTT
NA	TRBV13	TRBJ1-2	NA	CASSRGPPIYGYTF	TGTGCCAGCAGCAGGGGACCTCCTATCTATGGCTACACCTTC
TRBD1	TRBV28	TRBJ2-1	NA	CASSFRDRGRGEQFF	TGTGCCAGCAGTTTCCGGGACAGGGGTAGGGGTGAGCAGTTCTTC
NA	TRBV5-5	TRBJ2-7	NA	CASSLEGPSYEQYF	TGTGCCAGCAGCTTGGAGGGACCTTCCTACGAGCAGTACTTC
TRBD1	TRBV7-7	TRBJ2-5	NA	CASSDGQVLYQETQYF	TGTGCTAGCAGCGACGGACAGGTCCTGTACCAAGAGACCCAGTACTTC
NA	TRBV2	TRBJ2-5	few	CASSEGQQDGETQYF	TGTGCCAGCAGTGAAGGCCAGCAAGACGGGGAGACCCAGTACTTC
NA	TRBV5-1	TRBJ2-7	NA	CASRPSGEDEQYF	TGCGCCAGCCGTCCCTCGGGAGAGGACGAGCAGTACTTC
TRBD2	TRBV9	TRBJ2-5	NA	CASSVSGTYQETQYF	TGTGCCAGCAGCGTTAGCGGGACGTACCAAGAGACCCAGTACTTC
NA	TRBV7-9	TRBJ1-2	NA	CASSLGATPHGYTF	TGTGCCAGCAGCTTAGGAGCCACCCCTCATGGCTACACCTTC
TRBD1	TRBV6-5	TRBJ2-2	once	CASSYAGGTGELFF	TGTGCCAGCAGTTACGCAGGGGGCACCGGGGAGCTGTTTTTT
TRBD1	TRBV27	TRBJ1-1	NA	CASSGWTGGTEAFF	TGTGCCAGCAGTGGGTGGACAGGGGGCACTGAAGCTTTCTTT
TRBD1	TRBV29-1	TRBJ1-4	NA	CSVEAGGNEKLFF	TGCAGCGTTGAAGCAGGGGGTAATGAAAAACTGTTTTTT
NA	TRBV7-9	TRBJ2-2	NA	CASSLLLRVPLGELFF	TGTGCCAGCAGCTTACTTCTCAGGGTACCGCTCGGGGAGCTGTTTTTT
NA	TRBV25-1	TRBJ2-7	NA	CASSDAGFGEQYF	TGTGCCAGCAGTGACGCCGGGTTTGGCGAGCAGTACTTC